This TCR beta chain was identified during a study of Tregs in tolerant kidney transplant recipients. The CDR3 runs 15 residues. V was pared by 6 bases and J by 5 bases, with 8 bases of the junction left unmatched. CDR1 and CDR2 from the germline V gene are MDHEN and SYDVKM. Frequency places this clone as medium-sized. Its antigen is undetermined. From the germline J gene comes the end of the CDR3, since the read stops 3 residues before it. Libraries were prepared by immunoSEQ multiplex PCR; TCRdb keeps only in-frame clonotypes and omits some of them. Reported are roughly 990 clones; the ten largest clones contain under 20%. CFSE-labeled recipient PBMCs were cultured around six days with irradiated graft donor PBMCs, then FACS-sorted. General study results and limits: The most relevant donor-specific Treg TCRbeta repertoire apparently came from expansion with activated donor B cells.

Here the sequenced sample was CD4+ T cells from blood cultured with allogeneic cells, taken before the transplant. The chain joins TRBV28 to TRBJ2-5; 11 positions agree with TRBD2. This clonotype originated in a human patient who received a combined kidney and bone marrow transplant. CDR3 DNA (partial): TGTGCCAGCAGCGTAGCGGGAGGGGAGTGGGAGACC. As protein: CASSVAGGEWET. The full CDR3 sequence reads CASSVAGGEWETQYF.